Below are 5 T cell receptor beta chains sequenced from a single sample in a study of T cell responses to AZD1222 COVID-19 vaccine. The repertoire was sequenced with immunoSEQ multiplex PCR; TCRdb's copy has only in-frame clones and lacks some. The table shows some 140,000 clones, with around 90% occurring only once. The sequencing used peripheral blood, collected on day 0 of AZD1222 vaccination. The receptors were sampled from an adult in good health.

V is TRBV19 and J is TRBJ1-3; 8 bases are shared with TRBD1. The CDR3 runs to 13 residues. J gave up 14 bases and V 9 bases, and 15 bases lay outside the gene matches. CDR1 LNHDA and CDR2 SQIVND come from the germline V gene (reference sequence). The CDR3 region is CARWGTGPTILYF. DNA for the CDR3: TGTGCCAGGTGGGGGACAGGTCCTACCATCCTATATTTT. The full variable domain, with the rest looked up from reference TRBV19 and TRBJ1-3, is DGGITQSPKYLFRKEGQNVTLSCEQNLNHDAMYWYRQDPGQGLRLIYYSQIVNDFQKGDIAEGYSVSREKKESFPLTVTSAQKNPTAFYLCARWGTGPTILYFGEGSWLTVV.

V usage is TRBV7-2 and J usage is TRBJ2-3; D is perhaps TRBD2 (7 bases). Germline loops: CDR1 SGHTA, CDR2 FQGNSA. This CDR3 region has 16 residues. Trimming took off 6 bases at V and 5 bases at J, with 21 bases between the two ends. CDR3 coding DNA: TGTGCCAGCAGTTCACGGGCAGGGGAGGGTATAGATACGCAGTATTTT. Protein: CASSSRAGEGIDTQYF. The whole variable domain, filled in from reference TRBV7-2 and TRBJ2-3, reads GAGVSQSPSNKVTEKGKDVELRCDPISGHTALYWYRQSLGQGLEFLIYFQGNSAPDKSGLPSDRFSAERTGGSVSTLTIQRTQQEDSAVYLCASSSRAGEGIDTQYFGPGTRLTVL.

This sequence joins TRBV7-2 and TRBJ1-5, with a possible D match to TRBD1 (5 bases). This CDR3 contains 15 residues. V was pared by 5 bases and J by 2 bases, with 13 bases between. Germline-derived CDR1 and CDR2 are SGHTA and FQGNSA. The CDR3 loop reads CASSPEGFGNQPQHF. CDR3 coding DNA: TGTGCCAGCAGCCCGGAGGGGTTCGGCAATCAGCCCCAGCATTTT.

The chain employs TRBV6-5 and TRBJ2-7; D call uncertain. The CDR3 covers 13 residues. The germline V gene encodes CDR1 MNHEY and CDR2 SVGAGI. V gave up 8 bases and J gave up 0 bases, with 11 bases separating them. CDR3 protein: CASRRSSSYEQYF. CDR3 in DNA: TGTGCCAGCCGGCGGTCCAGCTCCTACGAGCAGTACTTC.

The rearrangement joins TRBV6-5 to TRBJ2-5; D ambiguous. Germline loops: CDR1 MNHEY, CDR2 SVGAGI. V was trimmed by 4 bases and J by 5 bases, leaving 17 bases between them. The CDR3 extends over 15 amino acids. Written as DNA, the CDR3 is TGTGCCAGCAGTTGGTTGTCGGTCAACACGGAGACCCAGTACTTC. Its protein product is CASSWLSVNTETQYF.